The 27 T cell receptor beta chains in this list originate from one sample, sequenced in a study of technical replicates of blood from a handful of donors. The method was immunoSEQ multiplex PCR; TCRdb's version includes in-frame clones alone and lacks a portion of them. Seen here are over 75,000 clones, approximately 96% observed once, and the top ten hold 0.2% to 0.25%. Source material: T cells isolated from PBMCs. These receptors all come from a human donor in good health.

The rearrangement joins TRBV30 to TRBJ2-7; 8 nucleotides line up with TRBD1. This CDR3 is 22 amino acids long. V gave up 5 bases and J gave up 5 bases; unmatched junction bases: 35. Germline V lookup: CDR1 GTSNPN, CDR2 SVGIG (reference sequence). This chain's CDR3 is CAWVVLPLERSGSGQVLHEQYF. The CDR3 region has the DNA TGTGCCTGGGTCGTACTCCCCCTAGAAAGATCGGGGTCGGGACAGGTACTCCACGAGCAGTACTTC. The full variable domain, in which reference TRBV30 and TRBJ2-7 provide the parts outside the CDR3, is SQTIHQWPATLVQPVGSPLSLECTVEGTSNPNLYWYRQAAGRGLQLLFYSVGIGQISSEVPQNLSASRPQDRQFILSSKKLLLSDSGFYLCAWVVLPLERSGSGQVLHEQYFGPGTRLTVT.

The rearrangement joins TRBV2 to TRBJ2-5; 10 bases agree with TRBD1. The germline V gene encodes CDR1 SNHLY and CDR2 FYNNEI. Unmatched junction bases numbered 8, after V lost 6 bases and J lost 4 bases. CDR3 length equals 15 residues. CDR3 nucleotide sequence: TGTGCCAGCAGGGGACAGGGGTTGGCCACAGAGACCCAGTACTTC. It is translated as CASRGQGLATETQYF.

The chain employs TRBV5-1 and TRBJ2-2; TRBD2 agrees at 9 bases. The germline V gene encodes CDR1 SGHRS and CDR2 YFSETQ. V dropped 0 bases and J dropped 5; count of bases not matched to a gene: 5. This CDR3 spans 16 amino acids. CDR3 sequence (DNA): TGCGCCAGCAGCTTGGCCGGACTAGCGCAGACCGGGGAGCTGTTTTTT. It codes for CASSLAGLAQTGELFF.

The V gene is TRBV4-1, the J gene TRBJ2-5, with a possible D match to TRBD2 (5 bases). The V end lost 1 base, the J end lost 4 bases, and 16 bases lay between the germline ends. The CDR3 length is 16 residues. Looked up from germline, CDR1 is MGHRA and CDR2 is YSYEKL. The CDR3 DNA reads TGCGCCAGCAGCCAAGTCTATATAGGAGGTGGAGAGACCCAGTACTTC. Translating it yields CASSQVYIGGGETQYF.

The CDR3 spells CASSVGTSAQYF. The CDR3 coding sequence is TGTGCCAGCAGCGTCGGGACTAGCGCCCAGTATTTT. The genes are TRBV9 and TRBJ2-3; the match to TRBD2 covers 10 bases. Germline CDR1 and CDR2: SGDLS and YYNGEE. Trimming took 2 bases from V and 12 from J; bases not matched to a gene: 3. This CDR3 contains 12 residues.

CDR3 sequence reads: CAWSVGQGAGYTF. DNA of the CDR3: TGTGCCTGGAGTGTTGGGCAGGGGGCTGGCTACACCTTC. V usage is TRBV30 and J usage is TRBJ1-2, with 8 bases identical to TRBD1. V was pared by 0 bases and J by 7 bases, with 4 bases of the junction left unmatched. Germline loops: CDR1 GTSNPN, CDR2 SVGIG (reference sequence). The CDR3 runs 13 residues. Full variable domain (rest looked up from reference TRBV30 and TRBJ1-2): SQTIHQWPATLVQPVGSPLSLECTVEGTSNPNLYWYRQAAGRGLQLLFYSVGIGQISSEVPQNLSASRPQDRQFILSSKKLLLSDSGFYLCAWSVGQGAGYTFGSGTRLTVV.

The V gene is TRBV19, the J gene TRBJ2-7; 8 nucleotides line up with TRBD2. J was trimmed by 6 bases and V by 4 bases; bases with no gene match: 8. Looked up from germline, CDR1 is LNHDA and CDR2 is SQIVND (reference sequence). CDR3 length: 14 amino acids. The CDR3 region has the DNA TGTGCCAGTAGTACTGACGGGGGGGCGTCCGAGCAGTACTTC. Residues: CASSTDGGASEQYF. Supplemented by reference TRBV19 and TRBJ2-7, the full variable domain reads DGGITQSPKYLFRKEGQNVTLSCEQNLNHDAMYWYRQDPGQGLRLIYYSQIVNDFQKGDIAEGYSVSREKKESFPLTVTSAQKNPTAFYLCASSTDGGASEQYFGPGTRLTVT.

The chain employs TRBV2 and TRBJ2-7; TRBD2 matches 14 bases. CDR1 and CDR2 (germline): SNHLY, FYNNEI. The CDR3 length is 14 residues. V trimming: 4 bases; J trimming: 9 bases; junction bases outside the gene matches: 5. CDR3 in amino acids: CASSGKTSGRVQYF. CDR3 nucleotides: TGTGCCAGCAGTGGAAAGACTAGCGGGAGGGTGCAGTACTTC.

The chain recombines TRBV5-4 with TRBJ2-5; 10 bases line up with TRBD2. Trimming removed 4 bases from V and 5 bases from J; junction bases left unmatched: 8. Looked up from germline, CDR1 is SGHNT and CDR2 is YYREEE (reference sequence). CDR3 length: 15 amino acids. CDR3 loop: CASSPSGGARETQYF. CDR3 nucleotide sequence: TGTGCCAGCAGCCCAAGCGGGGGGGCCCGTGAGACCCAGTACTTC.

This clone has just a few counts. This chain joins TRBV6-6 and TRBJ2-1; 11 positions match TRBD1. J gave up 7 bases and V 4 bases, and 6 bases lay outside the gene matches. There are 15 residues in the CDR3. In germline, CDR1 is MNHNY, CDR2 SVGAGI (reference sequence). CDR3: CASSSPGQGENEQFF. In nucleotides, the CDR3 is TGTGCCAGCAGTTCCCCGGGACAGGGGGAAAATGAGCAGTTCTTC.

The V and J genes are TRBV6-1 and TRBJ2-2, with D possibly TRBD1 on 6 matching bases. Between the trimmed V and J ends, which lost 6 bases and 8 bases, there was a span of 13 bases. The CDR3 runs 13 residues. The germline V gene has CDR1 MNHNS and CDR2 SASEGT. The CDR3 loop reads CASRVTGSGELFF. The CDR3 nucleotides are TGTGCCAGCAGAGTCACAGGGTCGGGGGAGCTGTTTTTT.

This chain links TRBV28 with TRBJ1-2; D possibly corresponds to TRBD1 (5 bases). This CDR3 has 14 amino acids. V lost 3 bases and J lost 8, with 16 bases in between. The germline gives CDR1 MDHEN, CDR2 SYDVKM. The CDR3 here is CASSLARDWRGYTF. For the CDR3, the DNA is TGTGCCAGCAGTTTGGCCAGGGACTGGAGGGGCTACACCTTC.

This clone has only one observation. This chain connects TRBV5-6 to TRBJ1-3, with TRBD1 as a possible D gene (5 bases). Trimming cost V 3 bases and J 4 bases, with 20 bases left between them. CDR1 is SGHDT and CDR2 is YYEEEE in the germline V gene. CDR3 length: 17 residues. CDR3 region: CASSSVGPGLVGNTIYF. The CDR3 DNA sequence: TGTGCCAGCAGCTCGGTGGGGCCGGGCCTTGTCGGAAACACCATATATTTT.

The chain joins TRBV29-1 to TRBJ2-7; tentative D call: TRBD1 (6 bases). Germline V gene data show CDR1 as SQVTM and CDR2 as ANQGSEA. The V gene lost 6 bases and the J gene lost 3 bases, with 12 bases spanning the gap. This CDR3 is 12 amino acids long. The CDR3 DNA sequence: TGCAGCGTCCGGGACACCGACTACGAGCAGTACTTC. Encoded protein: CSVRDTDYEQYF.

This chain joins TRBV5-1 and TRBJ2-7; D is undetermined. The CDR3 consists of 12 residues. Trimming pared 2 bases from V and 5 bases from J, leaving 8 bases between. In germline, CDR1 is SGHRS, CDR2 YFSETQ. The CDR3 bases are TGCGCCAGCAGCTTCGACAACCACGAGCAGTACTTC. This sequence encodes CASSFDNHEQYF.

The chain combines TRBV4-1 with TRBJ2-5; D uncertain. The CDR3 has 13 residues. Germline CDR1 and CDR2: MGHRA and YSYEKL. Trimming took off 4 bases at V and 5 bases at J, with 11 bases between the two ends. The CDR3 here is CASSRSPVETQYF. The CDR3 DNA reads TGCGCCAGCAGCCGTTCACCAGTGGAGACCCAGTACTTC.

The gene calls are TRBV19 and TRBJ2-7; 10 bases match TRBD1. Per germline, CDR1 LNHDA and CDR2 SQIVND (reference sequence). CDR3 length: 17 residues. The J segment lost 6 bases and the V segment lost 4 bases, leaving 15 bases of the junction unmatched. CDR3 in DNA: TGTGCCAGTAGTAAATTACCGGGACAGGGGTATTATCGCGAGCAGTACTTC. Translated: CASSKLPGQGYYREQYF.

V is TRBV5-1 and J is TRBJ1-1, with D possibly matching TRBD1 (6 bases). Trimming pared 1 base from V and 2 bases from J, leaving 12 bases between. In germline, CDR1 is SGHRS, CDR2 YFSETQ. The CDR3 covers 15 residues. The CDR3 here is CASSLHTGLNTEAFF. CDR3 in DNA: TGCGCCAGCAGCTTGCATACAGGGCTTAACACTGAAGCTTTCTTT.

The V call is TRBV7-6, the J call TRBJ1-3, with D unresolved. This CDR3 contains 15 residues. Germline V gene sequence: CDR1 SGHVS, CDR2 FNYEAQ. The V end lost 0 bases, the J end lost 0 bases, and 6 bases lay between the germline ends. This chain's CDR3 is CASSLAQVSGNTIYF. The CDR3 DNA reads as TGTGCCAGCAGCTTAGCGCAGGTCTCTGGAAACACCATATATTTT.

This sequence joins TRBV7-9 and TRBJ1-2; D uncertain. The CDR3 is made up of 15 amino acids. Deletions cut 1 base from V and 3 bases from J, with 12 bases between. CDR1 is SEHNR, CDR2 FQNEAQ, per germline (reference sequence). CDR3 protein: CASSLVRERDYGYTF. CDR3 nucleotides: TGTGCCAGCAGCTTAGTGAGGGAGCGGGACTATGGCTACACCTTC.

The rearrangement links TRBV20-1 to TRBJ1-1; D might be TRBD1 (5 bases). The V gene lost 0 bases and the J gene lost 10 bases, with 9 bases spanning the gap. CDR3 size: 11 residues. Germline CDR1 DFQATT, CDR2 SNEGSKA (reference sequence). CDR3 in amino acids: CSARDGRGAFF. The DNA for the CDR3 is TGCAGTGCTAGAGATGGAAGGGGAGCTTTCTTT.

CDR3 DNA sequence: TGCGCCAGCAGCCACCTCAGGGACACCGGGGAGCTGTTTTTT. It codes for CASSHLRDTGELFF. V and J are TRBV4-1 and TRBJ2-2; maybe TRBD1 (5 bases). With 3 bases removed from V and 3 bases from J, the gap between germline ends came to 8 bases. Germline V CDR1 and CDR2: MGHRA, YSYEKL. The CDR3 is 14 amino acids.

This CDR3 is CASSMVTGTDTQYF. The CDR3, as DNA: TGCGCCAGCAGCATGGTCACAGGGACAGATACGCAGTATTTT. The V and J genes are TRBV4-1 and TRBJ2-3; weak D call: TRBD1 (6 bases). There are 14 residues in the CDR3. Trimming left V 5 bases short and J 3 bases short, with 12 bases between. Germline V gene sequence: CDR1 MGHRA, CDR2 YSYEKL.

In its sample, this clone was seen once. The CDR3, as DNA: TGTGCCAGCAGCTTAGGAACTCAGGGGGCGGACGAGCAGTACTTC. Protein: CASSLGTQGADEQYF. The J gene is TRBJ2-7, the V gene TRBV11-2; 8 nucleotides agree with TRBD1. The CDR3 runs 15 residues. V trimming: 1 base; J trimming: 5 bases; junction bases outside the gene matches: 7. The germline V gene encodes CDR1 SGHAT and CDR2 FQNNGV.

This chain uses TRBV7-9 with TRBJ1-5; D possibly corresponds to TRBD1 (6 bases). CDR1 is SEHNR, CDR2 FQNEAQ, per germline (reference sequence). The CDR3 runs to 15 residues. Trimming pared 5 bases from V and 3 bases from J, leaving 14 bases between. In DNA, the CDR3 is TGTGCCAGCAGCGCCACAGGGACCACCAATCAGCCCCAGCATTTT. The encoded protein is CASSATGTTNQPQHF.

This clone has only one observation. The rearrangement joins TRBV4-1 to TRBJ1-5; D gene unclear. The CDR3 contains 16 residues. The V end lost 3 bases, the J end lost 1 base, and 13 bases lay between the germline ends. The germline V gene has CDR1 MGHRA and CDR2 YSYEKL. For the CDR3, the DNA is TGCGCCAGCAGCCAGAAGCCGGGTTCGAGCAATCAGCCCCAGCATTTT. Translating gives CASSQKPGSSNQPQHF.

The rearrangement joins TRBV7-8 to TRBJ1-5, with 11 bases that match TRBD1. This CDR3 has 15 residues. CDR1 and CDR2 (germline): SGHVS, FQNEAQ. V lost 5 bases and J lost 5; bases outside the gene matches: 5. The chain's CDR3 is CASSPGQGDYQPQHF. CDR3 bases: TGTGCCAGCAGCCCGGGACAGGGGGATTATCAGCCCCAGCATTTT.